These 30 T cell receptor beta chains were all obtained from the same sample, sequenced in a study of T cell clonotyping in hematopoietic cell transplantation. The method was immunoSEQ multiplex PCR; TCRdb's version includes in-frame clones alone and lacks a portion of them. The data contain 30,000 to 40,000 clones, roughly 94% of them singletons. Time point here: recipient sample about 28 days before transplant, after cytoreduction. The sample was peripheral blood mononuclear cells, taken before stem cell transplant. Receptor source: a man aged 40-55 years with chronic myeloid leukemia. Some clones in this sample may be carry-over from other donors' samples.

The gene calls are TRBV19 and TRBJ1-5, with TRBD1 matching 8 bases. Trimming cost V 7 bases and J 5 bases; bases outside gene matches: 7. The length of the CDR3 is 14 residues. Germline-derived CDR1 and CDR2 are LNHDA and SQIVND (reference sequence). The CDR3 protein is CASTARGRDQPQHF. DNA for the CDR3: TGTGCCAGTACAGCCAGGGGGCGAGATCAGCCCCAGCATTTT. Complete variable domain (other parts from reference TRBV19 and TRBJ1-5): DGGITQSPKYLFRKEGQNVTLSCEQNLNHDAMYWYRQDPGQGLRLIYYSQIVNDFQKGDIAEGYSVSREKKESFPLTVTSAQKNPTAFYLCASTARGRDQPQHFGDGTRLSIL.

As DNA, the CDR3 is TGTGCCAGCAGCGTAGGCGGGGGGTCGATCTCCTACGAGCAGTACTTC. The encoded protein is CASSVGGGSISYEQYF. The chain combines TRBV9 with TRBJ2-7; 8 bases are a match to TRBD2. CDR3 size: 16 residues. After removal of 0 bases from V and 0 bases from J, the junction contained 5 bases not matched to a gene. CDR1 and CDR2 from the germline V gene are SGDLS and YYNGEE.

V and J are TRBV28 and TRBJ2-3; 9 positions agree with TRBD2. The ends lost 3 bases at V and 1 base at J; junction bases unmatched: 2. CDR1 and CDR2 (germline): MDHEN, SYDVKM. This CDR3 contains 15 residues. The CDR3 DNA is TGTGCCAGCAGTTTTAGCGGGGGCCGCACAGATACGCAGTATTTT. Protein: CASSFSGGRTDTQYF.

This clone was seen once. The chain has TRBV5-1 and TRBJ1-4; tentatively, D is TRBD1 (6 bases). The CDR3 sequence is 15 residues long. Germline CDR1 reads SGHRS; CDR2 reads YFSETQ. Trimming stripped 4 bases from V and 3 bases from J, with 13 bases between. CDR3: CASSGRGTANEKLFF. In nucleotides, the CDR3 is TGCGCCAGCAGCGGGAGGGGGACGGCTAATGAAAAACTGTTTTTT.

V usage is TRBV30 and J usage is TRBJ2-3, with D unclear. The CDR3 has 11 residues. With 0 bases removed from V and 4 bases from J, the gap between germline ends came to 2 bases. CDR1 and CDR2 from the germline V gene are GTSNPN and SVGIG (reference sequence). In nucleotides, the CDR3 is TGTGCCTGGAGTGTACCAGATACGCAGTATTTT. This translates into CAWSVPDTQYF.

The rearrangement links TRBV5-1 to TRBJ2-1; 9 bases align to TRBD1. The CDR3 sequence is 15 residues long. V was clipped by 0 bases and J by 10 bases; unmatched bases: 8. Germline CDR1 SGHRS, CDR2 YFSETQ. DNA of the CDR3: TGCGCCAGCAGCTTGGGGGACAGGGTTGAACGGGAGCAGTTCTTC. Translation gives CASSLGDRVEREQFF.

The rearrangement joins TRBV7-3 to TRBJ2-3; 8 bases are a match to TRBD1. J was trimmed by 4 bases and V by 4 bases; bases with no gene match: 4. CDR3 size: 14 residues. CDR1 and CDR2 from the germline V gene are SGHTA and FQGTGA. CDR3 nucleotides: TGTGCCAGCAGCTCTCGACAGGGGCCAGATACGCAGTATTTT. Translated: CASSSRQGPDTQYF.

The rearrangement links TRBV7-8 to TRBJ2-5, with TRBD1 matching over 12 bases. The length of the CDR3 is 16 residues. CDR1 is SGHVS, CDR2 FQNEAQ, per germline. The V segment lost 2 bases and the J segment 5 bases; nucleotides outside the gene matches: 6. The CDR3 spells CASSLMGTGGWETQYF. For the CDR3, the DNA is TGTGCCAGCAGCTTAATGGGGACAGGGGGCTGGGAGACCCAGTACTTC.

CDR3 DNA: TGTGCCAGCACCCGAGACAGGGTAGGGGATGGCTACACCTTC. This codes for CASTRDRVGDGYTF. The chain couples TRBV11-2 to TRBJ1-2, with 7 positions matching TRBD1. Germline CDR1 and CDR2: SGHAT and FQNNGV. The trim removed 7 bases at V and 6 bases at J, leaving 11 bases unmatched. The CDR3 is 14 amino acids. Based on the CDR3 plus reference TRBV11-2 and TRBJ1-2, the full variable domain is EAGVAQSPRYKIIEKRQSVAFWCNPISGHATLYWYQQILGQGPKLLIQFQNNGVVDDSQLPKDRFSAERLKGVDSTLKIQPAKLEDSAVYLCASTRDRVGDGYTFGSGTRLTVV.

The V call is TRBV2, the J call TRBJ2-2; the D gene is possibly TRBD1 (6 bases). CDR1 and CDR2 from the germline V gene are SNHLY and FYNNEI. This CDR3 spans 15 amino acids. V lost 6 bases and J lost 7, with 18 bases in between. The DNA for the CDR3 is TGTGCCAGCAGCACAGGCCAGGGGACGGTCGGGGAGCTGTTTTTT. Translation gives CASSTGQGTVGELFF.

The table lists this clone with a few counts. The genes are TRBV28 and TRBJ1-5; no clear D gene. V dropped 4 bases and J dropped 3 bases, with 13 bases sitting between them. The germline V gene has CDR1 MDHEN and CDR2 SYDVKM. This CDR3 comprises 15 residues. The CDR3 sequence is CASSYSSGFNQPQHF. DNA of the CDR3: TGTGCCAGCAGTTATAGCAGTGGTTTCAATCAGCCCCAGCATTTT. Variable domain in full (rest from reference TRBV28 and TRBJ1-5): DVKVTQSSRYLVKRTGEKVFLECVQDMDHENMFWYRQDPGLGLRLIYFSYDVKMKEKGDIPEGYSVSREKKERFSLILESASTNQTSMYLCASSYSSGFNQPQHFGDGTRLSIL.

The rearrangement joins TRBV7-2 to TRBJ1-6, with D perhaps TRBD1 (6 bases). Germline values: CDR1 SGHTA, CDR2 FQGNSA. The length of the CDR3 is 14 residues. Deletions cut 5 bases from V and 6 bases from J, with 11 bases between. CDR3 sequence reads: CASSQGQSNSPLHF. In DNA form, the CDR3 reads TGTGCCAGCAGCCAAGGACAGTCTAATTCACCCCTCCACTTT.

The V call is TRBV20-1, the J call TRBJ1-2, with unresolved D. Trimming cost V 1 base and J 6 bases, with 6 bases left between them. Per the germline V gene, CDR1 is DFQATT and CDR2 is SNEGSKA (reference sequence). The CDR3 spans 11 residues. The CDR3 sequence is CSARGPDGYTF. CDR3 DNA sequence: TGCAGTGCTAGAGGGCCCGATGGCTACACCTTC.

This rearrangement joins TRBV30 to TRBJ1-4; maybe TRBD1 (5 bases). Germline CDR1 is GTSNPN and CDR2 is SVGIG (reference sequence). Trimming removed 5 bases at V and 7 bases at J, with 14 bases between. The CDR3 consists of 13 residues. The CDR3 protein is CAWERGSGEKLFF. The CDR3 coding sequence is TGTGCCTGGGAGCGGGGCTCAGGTGAAAAACTGTTTTTT.

This rearrangement joins TRBV11-1 to TRBJ2-4; unclear D gene. V was cut by 4 bases and J by 0 bases, with 13 bases left in between. This CDR3 is built from 16 residues. CDR1 and CDR2 (germline): SGHAT, FQDESV (reference sequence). The CDR3 region is CASSSGSEIAKNIQYF. The DNA for the CDR3 is TGTGCCAGCAGCTCTGGTTCAGAAATAGCCAAAAACATTCAGTACTTC. Looking up the rest from reference TRBV11-1 and TRBJ2-4 gives the full variable domain: EAEVAQSPRYKITEKSQAVAFWCDPISGHATLYWYRQILGQGPELLVQFQDESVVDDSQLPKDRFSAERLKGVDSTLKIQPAELGDSAMYLCASSSGSEIAKNIQYFGAGTRLSVL.

The V call is TRBV27, the J call TRBJ1-4, with TRBD1 identical over 8 bases. After removal of 6 bases from V and 7 bases from J, the junction contained 13 bases not matched to a gene. The CDR3 extends over 16 amino acids. Germline values: CDR1 MNHEY, CDR2 SMNVEV (reference sequence). The CDR3 coding sequence is TGTGCCAGCAGATCACTACTCCGGGACAGGCGTGAAAAACTGTTTTTT. This encodes CASRSLLRDRREKLFF.

This clone was recorded only once. This sequence joins TRBV6-6 and TRBJ1-2, with 7 nucleotides matching TRBD1. This CDR3 is 14 amino acids long. With V trimmed by 6 bases and J by 4 bases, 8 bases remained unmatched. Germline V gives CDR1 MNHNY, CDR2 SVGAGI (reference sequence). CDR3 region: CASSKGGNAYGYTF. CDR3 nucleotides: TGTGCCAGCAGCAAAGGGGGCAATGCCTATGGCTACACCTTC.

The chain carries TRBV27 and TRBJ1-1; TRBD1 matches at 8 bases. This CDR3 is 14 amino acids long. Germline V lookup: CDR1 MNHEY, CDR2 SMNVEV (reference sequence). J lost 4 bases, V lost 6 bases, and 7 bases had no gene match. The CDR3 DNA reads as TGTGCCAGCAGCTCGACAGGGGTCGGCACTGAAGCTTTCTTT. This gives the protein CASSSTGVGTEAFF.

The genes are TRBV10-3 and TRBJ1-2, with 8 bases that match TRBD1. Germline values: CDR1 ENHRY, CDR2 SYGVKD. The CDR3 extends over 15 amino acids. After removal of 5 bases from V and 0 bases from J, the junction contained 5 bases not matched to a gene. This chain's CDR3 is CAISTGGTANYGYTF. The CDR3 DNA follows: TGTGCCATCAGTACAGGGGGAACCGCTAACTATGGCTACACCTTC.

J is TRBJ2-3 and V is TRBV28; 13 bases map to TRBD2. Germline CDR1 MDHEN, CDR2 SYDVKM. This CDR3 region has 16 residues. V lost 6 bases, J lost 2 bases, and 5 bases stayed unmatched. Here the CDR3 reads CASSLGLAGNTDTQYF. For the CDR3, the DNA is TGTGCCAGCAGCTTGGGACTAGCGGGGAACACAGATACGCAGTATTTT.

The chain is built from TRBV9 and TRBJ2-2; 11 nucleotides line up with TRBD2. CDR3 length equals 16 residues. CDR1 is SGDLS and CDR2 is YYNGEE in the germline V gene. The junction had 2 bases not matched to a gene; V was cut back by 0 bases and J by 4 bases. The CDR3 here is CASSVGLAGGTGELFF. As DNA, the CDR3 is TGTGCCAGCAGCGTAGGCCTAGCGGGGGGCACCGGGGAGCTGTTTTTT.

The chain couples TRBV7-9 to TRBJ1-2, with D tentatively TRBD1 (5 bases). CDR1 and CDR2 from the germline V gene are SEHNR and FQNEAQ (reference sequence). V shed 5 bases and J shed 5 bases, with 15 bases lying between them. The CDR3 is made up of 14 amino acids. The CDR3 protein is CASSPEDTMYGYTF. The CDR3 coding sequence is TGTGCCAGCAGCCCCGAGGACACGATGTATGGCTACACCTTC.

In DNA form, the CDR3 reads TGTGCCAGCAGCTGGAAGGGGGATACGGCTTTCTTT. Protein product: CASSWKGDTAFF. V is TRBV7-2 and J is TRBJ1-1, with a possible D match to TRBD1 (6 bases). The CDR3 runs 12 residues. Germline V gene sequence: CDR1 SGHTA, CDR2 FQGNSA. V lost 4 bases, J lost 11 bases, and 14 bases lay in between.

The V and J genes are TRBV19 and TRBJ1-2; D possibly corresponds to TRBD1 (5 bases). Germline CDR1 and CDR2: LNHDA and SQIVND (reference sequence). This CDR3 spans 16 amino acids. The V end lost 6 bases, the J end lost 3 bases, and 20 bases lay between the germline ends. The CDR3, as DNA: TGTGCCAGTAGCCAAGGCCGGGGAGGGGACTACTATGGCTACACCTTC. Translating gives CASSQGRGGDYYGYTF.

The CDR3 is CAISLEFDSNQPQHF. Written as DNA, the CDR3 is TGTGCCATCAGCCTCGAGTTCGATAGCAATCAGCCCCAGCATTTT. The rearrangement joins TRBV10-3 to TRBJ1-5; D call uncertain. V was trimmed by 6 bases and J by 0 bases, leaving 12 bases between them. The CDR3 has 15 residues. Germline V gives CDR1 ENHRY, CDR2 SYGVKD.

The rearrangement uses TRBV7-2 and TRBJ1-4, with a tentative D call TRBD1 (5 bases). Deletions cut 3 bases from V and 4 bases from J, with 12 bases between. The germline V gene encodes CDR1 SGHTA and CDR2 FQGNSA. The length of the CDR3 is 15 residues. The CDR3: CASSFWPGYNEKLFF. In nucleotides, the CDR3 is TGTGCCAGCAGCTTTTGGCCAGGGTATAATGAAAAACTGTTTTTT.

The chain combines TRBV5-4 with TRBJ2-3; D perhaps matches TRBD2 (7 bases). The CDR3 is made up of 16 amino acids. Trimming removed 0 bases from V and 3 bases from J, with 14 bases in between. Germline V gene sequence: CDR1 SGHNT, CDR2 YYREEE (reference sequence). The CDR3 DNA follows: TGTGCCAGCAGCTTGGGGGGGGGCACAGTGACAGATACGCAGTATTTT. It codes for CASSLGGGTVTDTQYF.

In DNA, the CDR3 is TGTGCCAGCAGCTCCCAGGGTGAGACCCAGTACTTC. This codes for CASSSQGETQYF. V gene TRBV11-2 combines with J gene TRBJ2-5, with D perhaps matching TRBD1 (5 bases). Germline CDR1 SGHAT, CDR2 FQNNGV. The CDR3 covers 12 residues. V lost 4 bases, J lost 5 bases, and 8 bases lay in between. The full variable domain, in which reference TRBV11-2 and TRBJ2-5 provide the parts outside the CDR3, is EAGVAQSPRYKIIEKRQSVAFWCNPISGHATLYWYQQILGQGPKLLIQFQNNGVVDDSQLPKDRFSAERLKGVDSTLKIQPAKLEDSAVYLCASSSQGETQYFGPGTRLLVL.

The CDR3 coding sequence is TGTGCCAGCAGCCAAGCGACAGGGGGAAGCACAGATACGCAGTATTTT. Residues: CASSQATGGSTDTQYF. The J gene is TRBJ2-3, the V gene TRBV5-6; 9 nucleotides match TRBD1. V lost 4 bases to trimming and J lost 0 bases; unmatched junction nucleotides: 6. CDR3 size: 16 residues. Germline lookup yields CDR1 SGHDT and CDR2 YYEEEE. The full variable domain, in which reference TRBV5-6 and TRBJ2-3 provide the parts outside the CDR3, is DAGVTQSPTHLIKTRGQQVTLRCSPKSGHDTVSWYQQALGQGPQFIFQYYEEEERQRGNFPDRFSGHQFPNYSSELNVNALLLGDSALYLCASSQATGGSTDTQYFGPGTRLTVL.

Here the CDR3 reads CASSPQISYNEQFF. The CDR3 DNA sequence: TGTGCCAGCAGCCCCCAGATAAGTTACAATGAGCAGTTCTTC. The chain has TRBV11-2 and TRBJ2-1; D ambiguous. Germline CDR1 and CDR2: SGHAT and FQNNGV. The CDR3 runs to 14 residues. V gave up 5 bases and J gave up 4 bases, with 12 bases separating them.